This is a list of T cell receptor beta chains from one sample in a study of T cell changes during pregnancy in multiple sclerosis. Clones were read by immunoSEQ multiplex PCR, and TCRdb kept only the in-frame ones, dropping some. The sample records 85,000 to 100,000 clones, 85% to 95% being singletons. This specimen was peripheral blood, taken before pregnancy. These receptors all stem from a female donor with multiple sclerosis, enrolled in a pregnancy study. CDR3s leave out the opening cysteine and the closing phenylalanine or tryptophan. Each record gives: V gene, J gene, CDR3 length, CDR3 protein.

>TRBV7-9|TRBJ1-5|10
ASSANNQPQH
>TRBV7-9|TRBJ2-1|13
ASSLVQAINNEQF
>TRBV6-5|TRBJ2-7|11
ASSSTGGIEQY
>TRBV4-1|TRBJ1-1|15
ASSRLPGQWRNTEAF
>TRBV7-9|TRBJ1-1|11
ASSFKPNTEAF
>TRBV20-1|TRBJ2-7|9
SARREYEQY
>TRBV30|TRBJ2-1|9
AWSGLDEQF
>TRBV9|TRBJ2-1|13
ASSPRTGTYNEQF
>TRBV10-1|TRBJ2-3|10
ARPEGGDTQY
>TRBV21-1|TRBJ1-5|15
ASSGLQGVNNNQPQH
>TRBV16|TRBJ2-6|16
ASSQLDRGFSGANVLT
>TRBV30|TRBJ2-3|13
AWSVGTGGTDTQY
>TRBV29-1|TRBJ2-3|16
SVEVRGGQPSMADTQY
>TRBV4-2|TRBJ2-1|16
ASSQNSGRRSSYNEQF
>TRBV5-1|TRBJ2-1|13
ASSFLAGGPGEQF
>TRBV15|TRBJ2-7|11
ATSSFGGYEQY
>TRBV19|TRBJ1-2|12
ASSERRDSYGYT
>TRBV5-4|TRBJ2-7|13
ASSSLAGADYEQY
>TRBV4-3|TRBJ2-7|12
ASSQFRGVGEQY
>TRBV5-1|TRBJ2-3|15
ASSSGLAGGSTDTQY
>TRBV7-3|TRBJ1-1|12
ASSLYGGNTEAF
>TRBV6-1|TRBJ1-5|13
ASRTFGGSNQPQH
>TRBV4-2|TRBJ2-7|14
ASSQDLRAGGNEQY